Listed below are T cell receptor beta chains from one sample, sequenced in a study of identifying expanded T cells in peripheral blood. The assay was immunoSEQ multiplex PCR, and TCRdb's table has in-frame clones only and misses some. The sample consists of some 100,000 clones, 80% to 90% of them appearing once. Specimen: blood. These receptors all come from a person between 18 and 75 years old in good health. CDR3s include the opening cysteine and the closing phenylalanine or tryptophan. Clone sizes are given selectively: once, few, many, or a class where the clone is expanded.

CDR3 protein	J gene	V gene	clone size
CASSQQVGTGNEAFF	TRBJ1-1	TRBV4-1	.
CASSMVWGIDNEQFF	TRBJ2-1	TRBV19	.
CATSSRRAYNSPLHF	TRBJ1-6	TRBV6-1	few
CASSLEHLRNTEAFF	TRBJ1-1	TRBV7-9	.
CASSDSVGVSGANVLTF	TRBJ2-6	TRBV6-1	.
CASSPPGREVDGELFF	TRBJ2-2	TRBV4-1	.
CASSLQGQGGGYTF	TRBJ1-2	TRBV11-2	.
CASSVGTAQPQHF	TRBJ1-5	TRBV9	few
CASKPESYNEQFF	TRBJ2-1	TRBV2	.
CASSPLGPASGNTDTQYF	TRBJ2-3	TRBV18	.
CAWSHRNEKLFF	TRBJ1-4	TRBV30	.
CASGLLLTDTQYF	TRBJ2-3	TRBV12-5	.
CASSPTDRPGTQYF	TRBJ2-5	TRBV14	.
CASSDGNQPQHF	TRBJ1-5	TRBV6-5	once
CASSDSTSGGADTQYF	TRBJ2-3	TRBV6-4	few
CASSEFKGGAGETQYF	TRBJ2-5	TRBV25-1	.
CASSLGWGTEAFF	TRBJ1-1	TRBV7-9	.
CASSWTGLDSPLHF	TRBJ1-6	TRBV11-2	.
CASSIGRRNEKLFF	TRBJ1-4	TRBV19	.
CASSLGGLGNSPLHF	TRBJ1-6	TRBV5-4	.
CASSQDSLTSGGSAGELFF	TRBJ2-2	TRBV4-3	.
CASSPLIWGIHEQYF	TRBJ2-7	TRBV19	.
CSVDSGNTGELFF	TRBJ2-2	TRBV29-1	.
CASSLARENIQYF	TRBJ2-4	TRBV7-2	.
CASSQMGLAGVLAKNIQYF	TRBJ2-4	TRBV4-1	.
CASKNTNTGELFF	TRBJ2-2	TRBV7-2	.
CASSEVSGLGTDTQYF	TRBJ2-3	TRBV6-1	.
CASGSGGWETQYF	TRBJ2-5	TRBV2	.
CASGVGGYTF	TRBJ1-2	TRBV12-5	.
CATSRDLISTDTQYF	TRBJ2-3	TRBV15	.
CAWSQGGTWNEQFF	TRBJ2-1	TRBV30	.
CASSNPGQGGNEQFF	TRBJ2-1	TRBV6-1	few